These 26 T cell receptor beta chains share one sample of origin, sequenced in a study of cytomegalovirus exposure and HLA in healthy donors. PCR involved 60 Vbeta and 13 Jbeta primers. Clones were read by immunoSEQ multiplex PCR, and TCRdb kept only the in-frame ones, dropping some. The table includes approximately 120,000 clones, approximately 87% detected once. The sequenced sample consisted of PBMCs. These receptor sequences come from a man in his late teens or twenties in good health and CMV-seropositive.

The gene calls are TRBV6-5 and TRBJ2-1; the match to TRBD1 covers 8 bases. V shed 8 bases and J 7 bases; nucleotides not matched to a gene: 7. The CDR3 contains 13 residues. Germline loops: CDR1 MNHEY, CDR2 SVGAGI. Written as DNA, the CDR3 is TGTGCCAGCCGTTCACAGGGGGAGAATGAGCAGTTCTTC. Amino acids: CASRSQGENEQFF.

The chain links TRBV5-1 to TRBJ1-6; D possibly corresponds to TRBD1 (5 bases). Deletions cut 0 bases from V and 7 bases from J, with 11 bases between. Germline CDR1 is SGHRS and CDR2 is YFSETQ. The CDR3 consists of 15 residues. CDR3 DNA: TGCGCCAGCAGCTTGGAGACAGCCGAGAATTCACCCCTCCACTTT. It translates to CASSLETAENSPLHF.

A few counts support this clone. This rearrangement joins TRBV13 to TRBJ2-1; D might be TRBD1 (5 bases). Germline CDR1 reads PRHDT; CDR2 reads FYEKMQ (reference sequence). Trimming stripped 3 bases from V and 8 bases from J, with 11 bases between. The CDR3 is made up of 13 amino acids. The CDR3 region is CASSLWQGDEQFF. The CDR3 region has the DNA TGTGCCAGCAGCTTGTGGCAGGGCGATGAGCAGTTCTTC.

V is TRBV30 and J is TRBJ2-7; the D gene is possibly TRBD2 (6 bases). Germline CDR1 GTSNPN, CDR2 SVGIG (reference sequence). This CDR3 comprises 13 residues. V was trimmed by 5 bases and J by 5 bases, leaving 16 bases between them. This CDR3 reads CAWAWRGGDEQYF. Here the CDR3 DNA reads TGTGCCTGGGCGTGGCGGGGCGGGGACGAGCAGTACTTC.

The V gene is TRBV13, the J gene TRBJ2-3; the match to TRBD2 covers 12 bases. The CDR3 covers 16 residues. V shed 4 bases, J shed 3 bases, and the junction held 5 bases outside the gene matches. The V gene's germline CDR1 is PRHDT and CDR2 FYEKMQ (reference sequence). CDR3 coding DNA: TGTGCCAGCAGCTCTAGCGGGGGGGGTTGGACAGATACGCAGTATTTT. It is translated as CASSSSGGGWTDTQYF.

The rearrangement uses TRBV11-2 and TRBJ2-1; TRBD2 might be the D (5 bases). Trimming shortened V by 0 bases and J by 10 bases, and 16 bases separated the two germline ends. This CDR3 has 15 residues. The germline gives CDR1 SGHAT, CDR2 FQNNGV. This chain's CDR3 is CASSLDRGGTGEQFF. The CDR3 region has the DNA TGTGCCAGCAGCTTAGATCGTGGAGGAACTGGGGAGCAGTTCTTC.

This clone was counted at least ten times. The chain recombines TRBV13 with TRBJ2-5, with TRBD2 matching over 10 bases. This CDR3 has 17 amino acids. Trimming removed 3 bases from V and 2 bases from J; junction bases left unmatched: 9. The V gene's germline CDR1 is PRHDT and CDR2 FYEKMQ (reference sequence). The CDR3 loop is CASSFVPPSGGQETQYF. CDR3 bases: TGTGCCAGCAGCTTTGTTCCTCCTAGCGGGGGACAAGAGACCCAGTACTTC. Full variable domain (outside the CDR3, taken from reference TRBV13 and TRBJ2-5): AAGVIQSPRHLIKEKRETATLKCYPIPRHDTVYWYQQGPGQDPQFLISFYEKMQSDKGSIPDRFSAQQFSDYHSELNMSSLELGDSALYFCASSFVPPSGGQETQYFGPGTRLLVL.

This chain connects TRBV9 to TRBJ1-1; perhaps TRBD1 as D (5 bases). The CDR3 loop spans 15 amino acids. Trimming cost V 0 bases and J 3 bases, with 12 bases left between them. Germline V lookup: CDR1 SGDLS, CDR2 YYNGEE. Here the CDR3 reads CASSVDQGWDTEAFF. DNA for the CDR3: TGTGCCAGCAGCGTAGATCAGGGTTGGGACACTGAAGCTTTCTTT.

This clone was counted between two and nine times. The V and J genes are TRBV5-6 and TRBJ1-1; no firm D call. The length of the CDR3 is 13 residues. The germline V gene has CDR1 SGHDT and CDR2 YYEEEE. The V and J ends lost 1 base and 4 bases respectively, with 8 bases between them. CDR3 nucleotides: TGTGCCAGCAGCTTGCTGACACGCACTGAAGCTTTCTTT. Its protein product is CASSLLTRTEAFF.

This chain links TRBV7-8 with TRBJ2-3; the D is unclear. The CDR3 sequence is 14 residues long. Looked up from germline, CDR1 is SGHVS and CDR2 is FQNEAQ. V lost 5 bases and J lost 2, with 11 bases in between. The CDR3 sequence: CASSPSRHTDTQYF. In DNA form, the CDR3 reads TGTGCCAGCAGCCCCAGCAGGCACACAGATACGCAGTATTTT.

The chain combines TRBV5-1 with TRBJ2-5, with 7 bases identical to TRBD1. Looked up from germline, CDR1 is SGHRS and CDR2 is YFSETQ. V lost 4 bases to trimming and J lost 5 bases; unmatched junction nucleotides: 17. CDR3 size: 17 residues. The DNA of the CDR3 is TGCGCCAGCAGCACCGGACCCGGGACAGTCTATTGGGAGACCCAGTACTTC. It encodes CASSTGPGTVYWETQYF.

The chain is built from TRBV4-1 and TRBJ1-4; perhaps TRBD1 as D (6 bases). Per germline, CDR1 MGHRA and CDR2 YSYEKL. V lost 0 bases, J lost 3 bases, and 11 bases lay in between. The CDR3 runs to 16 residues. The CDR3: CASSQDRGTPNEKLFF. The CDR3 coding sequence is TGCGCCAGCAGCCAAGATAGGGGGACGCCTAATGAAAAACTGTTTTTT.

As DNA, the CDR3 is TGTGCCAGCAGCTTAGAAAGGGGGGGAACCTACGAGCAGTACTTC. Translating it yields CASSLERGGTYEQYF. The gene calls are TRBV11-2 and TRBJ2-7, with D possibly matching TRBD2 (7 bases). The CDR3 covers 15 residues. V lost 0 bases, J lost 2 bases, and 11 bases lay in between. Germline lookup yields CDR1 SGHAT and CDR2 FQNNGV.

This chain joins TRBV19 and TRBJ2-1; possible D gene TRBD2, 6 bases. Trimming stripped 4 bases from V and 6 bases from J, with 19 bases between. Germline-derived CDR1 and CDR2 are LNHDA and SQIVND (reference sequence). The CDR3 sequence is 16 residues long. The CDR3, as DNA: TGTGCCAGTAGTACCCGGGCGGGGAAGGGGTCCAATGAGCAGTTCTTC. Protein product: CASSTRAGKGSNEQFF.

V usage is TRBV19 and J usage is TRBJ2-6, with D possibly being TRBD1 (5 bases). This CDR3 is 18 amino acids long. V was clipped by 0 bases and J by 0 bases, with 12 bases between them. Per the germline V gene, CDR1 is LNHDA and CDR2 is SQIVND (reference sequence). For the CDR3, the DNA is TGTGCCAGTAGTATAGATACAGGACCCAACTCTGGGGCCAACGTCCTGACTTTC. Its translation is CASSIDTGPNSGANVLTF.

This clone appeared once. The gene calls are TRBV9 and TRBJ2-1, with TRBD2 matching 7 bases. The ends lost 1 base at V and 10 bases at J; junction bases unmatched: 2. CDR1 and CDR2 (germline): SGDLS, YYNGEE. The CDR3 consists of 12 residues. For the CDR3, the DNA is TGTGCCAGCAGCGTACAGGGAGGGGAGCAGTTCTTC. Its translation is CASSVQGGEQFF.

The V call is TRBV5-4, the J call TRBJ2-2; 7 nucleotides line up with TRBD1. This CDR3 has 16 residues. Germline lookup yields CDR1 SGHNT and CDR2 YYREEE (reference sequence). V trimming: 3 bases; J trimming: 6 bases; junction bases outside the gene matches: 11. The CDR3, as DNA: TGTGCCAGCAGCTCGGAGACAGGGTTTTTATCCGGGGAGCTGTTTTTT. Protein sequence: CASSSETGFLSGELFF. The whole variable domain, remainder taken from reference TRBV5-4 and TRBJ2-2, is ETGVTQSPTHLIKTRGQQVTLRCSSQSGHNTVSWYQQALGQGPQFIFQYYREEENGRGNFPPRFSGLQFPNYSSELNVNALELDDSALYLCASSSETGFLSGELFFGEGSRLTVL.

The rearrangement uses TRBV6-5 and TRBJ1-6; the D is unclear. The CDR3 runs to 15 residues. Germline values: CDR1 MNHEY, CDR2 SVGAGI. V was pared by 4 bases and J by 4 bases, with 11 bases between. In nucleotides, the CDR3 is TGTGCCAGCAGTTCCGGACTGAAGTATAATTCACCCCTCCACTTT. Its translation: CASSSGLKYNSPLHF.

This chain links TRBV11-1 with TRBJ1-1; 7 bases are a match to TRBD1. Germline CDR1 reads SGHAT; CDR2 reads FQDESV (reference sequence). V dropped 6 bases and J dropped 4; count of bases not matched to a gene: 5. The CDR3 spans 13 residues. The CDR3 reads CASSFDRATEAFF. The CDR3 nucleotides read TGTGCCAGCAGTTTCGACAGGGCCACTGAAGCTTTCTTT.

V is TRBV9 and J is TRBJ2-2, with 9 bases aligning to TRBD2. The J segment lost 3 bases and the V segment lost 6 bases, leaving 6 bases of the junction unmatched. The CDR3 runs 15 residues. CDR1 is SGDLS, CDR2 YYNGEE, per germline. CDR3 in DNA: TGTGCCAGCACCCGCGGGGGGGCGGACACCGGGGAGCTGTTTTTT. This codes for CASTRGGADTGELFF.

The rearrangement joins TRBV25-1 to TRBJ2-5; 7 nucleotides align to TRBD2. This CDR3 contains 15 residues. Germline-derived CDR1 and CDR2 are MGHDK and SYGVNS. With 1 base clipped from V and 3 bases from J, the junction kept 5 bases outside the gene matches. For the CDR3, the DNA is TGTGCCAGCAGTGAATTTGGGCTAGCGGAAGAGACCCAGTACTTC. Translation: CASSEFGLAEETQYF.

The CDR3 coding sequence is TGTGCCACCAGACAGGGTATCCATCAGCCCCAGCATTTT. Translating gives CATRQGIHQPQHF. The rearrangement links TRBV2 to TRBJ1-5; 7 nucleotides match TRBD1. Trimming at V came to 10 bases and at J to 5 bases, leaving 8 bases not matched to a gene. The CDR3 is 13 amino acids. Per germline, CDR1 SNHLY and CDR2 FYNNEI.

In its sample, this clone was seen a few times. The chain recombines TRBV5-6 with TRBJ1-1; no definite D call. In germline, CDR1 is SGHDT, CDR2 YYEEEE. V was cut by 0 bases and J by 4 bases, with 4 bases left in between. This CDR3 contains 12 residues. CDR3 residues: CASSLDLTEAFF. CDR3 coding DNA: TGTGCCAGCAGCTTGGATCTCACTGAAGCTTTCTTT. Together with reference TRBV5-6 and TRBJ1-1, the CDR3 gives the full variable domain: DAGVTQSPTHLIKTRGQQVTLRCSPKSGHDTVSWYQQALGQGPQFIFQYYEEEERQRGNFPDRFSGHQFPNYSSELNVNALLLGDSALYLCASSLDLTEAFFGQGTRLTVV.

The chain is built from TRBV7-3 and TRBJ2-2, with D possibly matching TRBD1 (6 bases). This CDR3 comprises 16 residues. V lost 5 bases and J lost 4, with 17 bases in between. CDR1 is SGHTA and CDR2 is FQGTGA in the germline V gene. The CDR3 coding sequence is TGTGCCAGCAGCAAAGAGGGGGTTGGGGTCACCGGGGAGCTGTTTTTT. Its protein product is CASSKEGVGVTGELFF. Looking up the rest from reference TRBV7-3 and TRBJ2-2 gives the full variable domain: GAGVSQTPSNKVTEKGKYVELRCDPISGHTALYWYRQSLGQGPEFLIYFQGTGAADDSGLPNDRFFAVRPEGSVSTLKIQRTERGDSAVYLCASSKEGVGVTGELFFGEGSRLTVL.

The rearrangement joins TRBV2 to TRBJ1-1, with D perhaps TRBD1 (5 bases). Trimming cost V 3 bases and J 1 base, with 9 bases left between them. CDR1 SNHLY and CDR2 FYNNEI come from the germline V gene. The CDR3 extends over 14 amino acids. This CDR3 is CASSDQGWNTEAFF. CDR3 DNA sequence: TGTGCCAGCAGTGATCAGGGTTGGAACACTGAAGCTTTCTTT.

V gene TRBV18 combines with J gene TRBJ1-1; a possible D gene is TRBD1 (5 bases). The V end was cut by 6 bases, the J end by 4 bases, with 12 bases between. The CDR3 totals 13 residues. Germline CDR1 and CDR2: KGHSH and LQKENI. The CDR3 nucleotides are TGTGCCAGCTCGCCCTCGGGGGGCACTGAAGCTTTCTTT. Translating it yields CASSPSGGTEAFF.